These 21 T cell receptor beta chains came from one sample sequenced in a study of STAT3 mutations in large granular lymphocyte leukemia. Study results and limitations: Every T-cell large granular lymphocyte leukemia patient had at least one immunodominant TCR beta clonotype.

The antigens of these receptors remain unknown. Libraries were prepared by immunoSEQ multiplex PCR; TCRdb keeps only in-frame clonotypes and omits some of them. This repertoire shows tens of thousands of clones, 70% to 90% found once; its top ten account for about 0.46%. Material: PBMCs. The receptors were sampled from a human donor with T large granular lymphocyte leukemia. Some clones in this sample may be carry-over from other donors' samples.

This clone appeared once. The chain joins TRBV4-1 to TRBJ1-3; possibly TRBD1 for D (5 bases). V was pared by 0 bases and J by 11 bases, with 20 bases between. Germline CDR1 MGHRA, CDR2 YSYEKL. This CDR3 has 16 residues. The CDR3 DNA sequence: TGCGCCAGCAGCCAAGATCAGGCCAGTCGGGGGAGCGCCATATATTTT. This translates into CASSQDQASRGSAIYF.

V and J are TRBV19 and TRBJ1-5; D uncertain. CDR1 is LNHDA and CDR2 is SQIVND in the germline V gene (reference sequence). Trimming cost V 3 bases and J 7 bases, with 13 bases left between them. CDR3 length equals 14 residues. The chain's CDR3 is CASSILREGQPQHF. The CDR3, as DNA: TGTGCCAGTAGTATTTTGAGGGAGGGCCAGCCCCAGCATTTT.

CDR3 sequence (DNA): TGTGCTGTCACAGCAACCCGCTACGAGCAGTACTTC. As protein: CAVTATRYEQYF. The V and J genes are TRBV2 and TRBJ2-7; no firm D call. The CDR3 loop spans 12 amino acids. The germline CDR1 and CDR2 sequences are SNHLY and FYNNEI.

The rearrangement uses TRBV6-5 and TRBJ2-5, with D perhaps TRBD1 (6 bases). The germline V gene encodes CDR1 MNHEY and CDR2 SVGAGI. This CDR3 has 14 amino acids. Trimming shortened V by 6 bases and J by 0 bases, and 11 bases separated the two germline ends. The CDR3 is CASRRQAHQETQYF. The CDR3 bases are TGTGCCAGCAGACGACAGGCCCACCAAGAGACCCAGTACTTC.

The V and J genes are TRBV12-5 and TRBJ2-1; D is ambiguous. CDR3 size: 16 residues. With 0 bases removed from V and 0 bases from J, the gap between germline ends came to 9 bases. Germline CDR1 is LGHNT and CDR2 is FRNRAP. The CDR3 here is CASGLVTGLSYNEQFF. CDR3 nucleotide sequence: TGTGCTAGTGGTTTGGTAACGGGTCTCTCCTACAATGAGCAGTTCTTC. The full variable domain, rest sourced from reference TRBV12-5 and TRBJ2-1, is DARVTQTPRHKVTEMGQEVTMRCQPILGHNTVFWYRQTMMQGLELLAYFRNRAPLDDSGMPKDRFSAEMPDATLATLKIQPSEPRDSAVYFCASGLVTGLSYNEQFFGPGTRLTVL.

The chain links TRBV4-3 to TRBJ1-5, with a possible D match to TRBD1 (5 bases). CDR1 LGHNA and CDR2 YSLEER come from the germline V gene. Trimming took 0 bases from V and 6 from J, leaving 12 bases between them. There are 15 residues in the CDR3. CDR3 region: CASSQDSGYSQPQHF. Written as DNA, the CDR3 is TGCGCCAGCAGCCAAGATTCAGGGTATAGTCAGCCCCAGCATTTT.

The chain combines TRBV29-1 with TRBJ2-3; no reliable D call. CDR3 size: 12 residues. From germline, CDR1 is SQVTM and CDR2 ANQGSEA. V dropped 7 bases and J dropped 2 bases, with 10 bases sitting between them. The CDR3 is CSAPDNTDTQYF. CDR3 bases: TGCAGCGCTCCAGACAACACAGATACGCAGTATTTT.

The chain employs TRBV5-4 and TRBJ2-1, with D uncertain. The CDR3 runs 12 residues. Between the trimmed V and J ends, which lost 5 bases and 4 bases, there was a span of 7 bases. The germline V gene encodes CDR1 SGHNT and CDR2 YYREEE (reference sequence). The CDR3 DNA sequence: TGTGCCAGCAGTCTCGATTACAATGAGCAGTTCTTC. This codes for CASSLDYNEQFF.

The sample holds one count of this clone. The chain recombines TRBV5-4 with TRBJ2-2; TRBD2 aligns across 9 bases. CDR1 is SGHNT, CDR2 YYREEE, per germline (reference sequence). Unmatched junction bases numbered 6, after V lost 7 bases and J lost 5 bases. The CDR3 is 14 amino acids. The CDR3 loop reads CASRAGGLTGELFF. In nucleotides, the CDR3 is TGTGCCAGCCGGGCGGGGGGGCTTACCGGGGAGCTGTTTTTT.

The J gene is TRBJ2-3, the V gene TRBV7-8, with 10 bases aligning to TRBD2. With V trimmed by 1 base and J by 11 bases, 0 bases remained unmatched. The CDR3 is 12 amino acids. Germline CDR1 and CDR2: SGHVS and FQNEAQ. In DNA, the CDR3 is TGTGCCAGCAGCTTAGAGCGGGGGGGGCAGTATTTT. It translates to CASSLERGGQYF.

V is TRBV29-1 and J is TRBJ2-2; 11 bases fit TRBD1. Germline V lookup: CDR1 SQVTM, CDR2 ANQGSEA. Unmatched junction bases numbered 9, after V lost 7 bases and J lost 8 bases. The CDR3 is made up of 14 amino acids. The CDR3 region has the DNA TGCAGCGCTCGGACAGGGGGCATGGGAGGGGAGCTGTTTTTT. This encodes CSARTGGMGGELFF.

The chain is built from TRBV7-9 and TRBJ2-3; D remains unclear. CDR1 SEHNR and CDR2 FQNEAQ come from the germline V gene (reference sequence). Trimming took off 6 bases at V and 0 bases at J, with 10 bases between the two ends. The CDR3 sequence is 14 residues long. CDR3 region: CASSTSSSTDTQYF. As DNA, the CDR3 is TGTGCCAGCAGTACTTCTTCTAGCACAGATACGCAGTATTTT.

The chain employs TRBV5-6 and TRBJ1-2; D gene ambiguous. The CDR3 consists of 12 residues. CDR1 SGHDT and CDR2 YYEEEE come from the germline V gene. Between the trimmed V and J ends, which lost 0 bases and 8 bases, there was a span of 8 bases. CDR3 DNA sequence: TGTGCCAGCAGCTTGGCGGGGAGAGGCTACACCTTC. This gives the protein CASSLAGRGYTF.

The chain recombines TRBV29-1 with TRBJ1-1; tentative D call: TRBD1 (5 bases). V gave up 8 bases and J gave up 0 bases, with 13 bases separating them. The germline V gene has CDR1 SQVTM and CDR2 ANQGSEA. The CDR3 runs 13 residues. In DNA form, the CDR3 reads TGCAGCACCAAAAGACAGATGAACACTGAAGCTTTCTTT. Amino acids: CSTKRQMNTEAFF.

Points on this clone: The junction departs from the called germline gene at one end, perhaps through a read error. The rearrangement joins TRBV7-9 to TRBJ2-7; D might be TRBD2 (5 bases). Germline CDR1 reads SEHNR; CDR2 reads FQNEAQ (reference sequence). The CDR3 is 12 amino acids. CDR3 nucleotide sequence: TGTGCCAGCAGCTTATCAGCGGACTCGCCGGGGTTC. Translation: CASSLSADSPGF.

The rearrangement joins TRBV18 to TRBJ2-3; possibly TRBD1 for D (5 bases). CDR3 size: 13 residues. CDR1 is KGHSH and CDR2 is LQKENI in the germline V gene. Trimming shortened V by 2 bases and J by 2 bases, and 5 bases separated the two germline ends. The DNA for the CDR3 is TGTGCCAGCTCACCAGGGGCCACAGATACGCAGTATTTT. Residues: CASSPGATDTQYF.

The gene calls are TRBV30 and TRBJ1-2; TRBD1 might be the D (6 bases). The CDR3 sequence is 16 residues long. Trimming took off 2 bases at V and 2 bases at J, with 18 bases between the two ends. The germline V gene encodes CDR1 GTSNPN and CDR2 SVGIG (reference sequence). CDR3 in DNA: TGTGCCTGGAGTCCCGGGCTTGACAGGCGGAACTATGGCTACACCTTC. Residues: CAWSPGLDRRNYGYTF.

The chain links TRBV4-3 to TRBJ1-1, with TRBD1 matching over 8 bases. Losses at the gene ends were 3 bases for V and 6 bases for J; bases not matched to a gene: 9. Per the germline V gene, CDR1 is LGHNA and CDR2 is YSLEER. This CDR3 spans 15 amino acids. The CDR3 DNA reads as TGCGCCAGCAGCCACGCAGGGGGCTTGGGCGCTGAAGCTTTCTTT. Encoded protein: CASSHAGGLGAEAFF.

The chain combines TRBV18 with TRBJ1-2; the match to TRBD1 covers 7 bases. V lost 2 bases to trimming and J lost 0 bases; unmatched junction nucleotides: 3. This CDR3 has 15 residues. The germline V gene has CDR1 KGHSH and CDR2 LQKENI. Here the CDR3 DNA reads TGTGCCAGCTCACCAGAGAGGGGGCCTAACTATGGCTACACCTTC. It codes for CASSPERGPNYGYTF.

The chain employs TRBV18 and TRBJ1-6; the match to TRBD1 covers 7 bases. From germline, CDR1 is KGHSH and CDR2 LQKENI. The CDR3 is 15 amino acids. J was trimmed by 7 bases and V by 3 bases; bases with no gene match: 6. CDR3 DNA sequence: TGTGCCAGCTCACCTAACAGGGGCGGCAATTCACCCCTCCACTTT. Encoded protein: CASSPNRGGNSPLHF.

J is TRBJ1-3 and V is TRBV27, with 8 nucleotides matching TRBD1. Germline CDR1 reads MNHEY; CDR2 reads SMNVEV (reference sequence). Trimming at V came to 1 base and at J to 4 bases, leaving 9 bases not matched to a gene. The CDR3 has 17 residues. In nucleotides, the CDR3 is TGTGCCAGCAGTTTATTTCCCCCGGACAGGGACGGAAACACCATATATTTT. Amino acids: CASSLFPPDRDGNTIYF.